This T cell receptor beta chain was captured by sequencing in a study of T-cell reconstitution after alpha-beta-depleted transplantation in children. General study results and limits: At the one-year point after transplant, T-cell counts and TCRbeta diversity were found to come mostly from T cells that had been newly produced. Surviving thymic progenitors and recipient T cells were the source of high TCRbeta diversity at day 60 in some patients.

In this sample, this clonotype turned up many times. Its antigen is as yet unknown. Unique molecular identifiers were incorporated during preparation of the TCRbeta library. MiXCR was run by TCRdb on the PCR reads, yielding one entry per CDR3 protein. The repertoire holds hundreds of thousands of distinct CDR3 sequences, with around 13% as singletons. Germline CDR1 is SQVTM and CDR2 is ANQGSEA. The CDR3 is made up of 12 amino acids. Losses at the gene ends were 5 bases for V and 9 bases for J; bases not matched to a gene: 9. The specimen was PBMCs, mostly from graft donor cells, collected 360 days after TCRalphabeta/CD19-depleted stem cell transplant. The clonotype was recovered from a male patient younger than 18 who had a stem cell transplant for acute myeloid leukemia, so the T cells may come from the graft donor. The chain is built from TRBV29-1 and TRBJ2-7, with 8 bases aligning to TRBD1. The chain's CDR3 is CSVLTGAPGQYF. The CDR3, as DNA: TGCAGCGTTCTGACAGGGGCCCCGGGGCAGTACTTC.